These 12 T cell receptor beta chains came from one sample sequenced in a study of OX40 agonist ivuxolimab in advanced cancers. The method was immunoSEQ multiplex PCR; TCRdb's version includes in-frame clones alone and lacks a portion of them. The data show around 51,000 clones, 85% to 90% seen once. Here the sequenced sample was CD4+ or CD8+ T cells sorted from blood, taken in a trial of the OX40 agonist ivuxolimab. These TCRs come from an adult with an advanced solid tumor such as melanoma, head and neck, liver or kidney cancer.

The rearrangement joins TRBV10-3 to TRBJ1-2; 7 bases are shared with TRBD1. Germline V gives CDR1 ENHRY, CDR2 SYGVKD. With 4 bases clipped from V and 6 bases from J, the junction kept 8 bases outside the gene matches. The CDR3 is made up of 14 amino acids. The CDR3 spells CAISGQGLPDGYTF. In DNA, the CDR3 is TGTGCCATCAGTGGACAGGGTTTACCTGATGGCTACACCTTC.

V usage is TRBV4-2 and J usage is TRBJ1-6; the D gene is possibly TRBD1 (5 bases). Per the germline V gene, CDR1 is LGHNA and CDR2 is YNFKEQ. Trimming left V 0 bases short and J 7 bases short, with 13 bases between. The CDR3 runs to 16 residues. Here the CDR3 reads CASSQEIRAGNSPLHF. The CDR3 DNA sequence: TGTGCCAGCAGCCAAGAAATCAGGGCAGGGAATTCACCCCTCCACTTT.

The CDR3 spells CSANAWDRVNEQYF. In DNA form, the CDR3 reads TGCAGCGCCAACGCATGGGACAGGGTAAACGAGCAGTACTTC. This rearrangement joins TRBV29-1 to TRBJ2-7; 9 bases line up with TRBD1. The junction had 12 bases not matched to a gene; V was cut back by 7 bases and J by 5 bases. Germline V lookup: CDR1 SQVTM, CDR2 ANQGSEA. CDR3 size: 14 residues.

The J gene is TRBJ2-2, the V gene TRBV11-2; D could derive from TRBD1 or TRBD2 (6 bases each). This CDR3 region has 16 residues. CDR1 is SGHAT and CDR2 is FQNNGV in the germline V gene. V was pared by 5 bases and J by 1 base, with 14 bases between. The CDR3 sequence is CASSQGGTRNTGELFF. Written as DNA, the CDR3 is TGTGCCAGCAGCCAAGGGGGGACAAGGAACACCGGGGAGCTGTTTTTT.

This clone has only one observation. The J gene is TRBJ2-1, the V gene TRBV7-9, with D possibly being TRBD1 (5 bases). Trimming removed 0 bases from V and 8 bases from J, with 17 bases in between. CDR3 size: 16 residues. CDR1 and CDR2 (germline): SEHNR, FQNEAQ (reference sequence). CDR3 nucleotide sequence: TGTGCCAGCAGCTTAGCGAAAGGGGCGGTGGACGATGAGCAGTTCTTC. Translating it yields CASSLAKGAVDDEQFF.

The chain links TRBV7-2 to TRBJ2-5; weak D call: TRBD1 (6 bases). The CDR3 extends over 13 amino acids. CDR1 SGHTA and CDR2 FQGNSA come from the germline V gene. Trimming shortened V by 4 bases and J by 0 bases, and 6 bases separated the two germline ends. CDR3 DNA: TGTGCCAGCAGCTGGGACAACCAAGAGACCCAGTACTTC. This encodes CASSWDNQETQYF.

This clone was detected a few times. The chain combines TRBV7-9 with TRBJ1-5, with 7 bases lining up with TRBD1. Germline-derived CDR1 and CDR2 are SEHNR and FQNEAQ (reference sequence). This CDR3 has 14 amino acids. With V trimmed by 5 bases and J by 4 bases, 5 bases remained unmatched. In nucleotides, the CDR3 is TGTGCCAGCAGCCCGGACAGGATTAATCAGCCCCAGCATTTT. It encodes CASSPDRINQPQHF.

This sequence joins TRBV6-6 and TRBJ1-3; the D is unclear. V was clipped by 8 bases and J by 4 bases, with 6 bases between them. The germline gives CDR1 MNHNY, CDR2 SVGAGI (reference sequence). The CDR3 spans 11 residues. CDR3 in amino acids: CASSHGNTIYF. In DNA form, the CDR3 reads TGTGCCAGCTCTCACGGAAACACCATATATTTT.

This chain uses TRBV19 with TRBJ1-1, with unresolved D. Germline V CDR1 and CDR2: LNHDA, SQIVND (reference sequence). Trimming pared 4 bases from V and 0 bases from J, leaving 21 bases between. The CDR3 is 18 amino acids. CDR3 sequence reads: CASSTPSTQRLMNTEAFF. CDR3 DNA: TGTGCCAGTAGTACCCCATCCACCCAACGGCTCATGAACACTGAAGCTTTCTTT.

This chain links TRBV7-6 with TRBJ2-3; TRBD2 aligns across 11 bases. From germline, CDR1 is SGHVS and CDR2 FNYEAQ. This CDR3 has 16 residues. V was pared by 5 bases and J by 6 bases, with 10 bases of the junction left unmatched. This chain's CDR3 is CASSASGGFTPDTQYF. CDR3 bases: TGTGCCAGCAGCGCTAGCGGGGGGTTCACGCCGGATACGCAGTATTTT.

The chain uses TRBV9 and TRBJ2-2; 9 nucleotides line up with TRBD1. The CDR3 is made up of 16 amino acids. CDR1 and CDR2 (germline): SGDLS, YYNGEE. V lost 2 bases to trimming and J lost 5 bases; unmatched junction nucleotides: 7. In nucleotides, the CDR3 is TGTGCCAGCAGCGTCGCCGGGACAGGGCAAACCGGGGAGCTGTTTTTT. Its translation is CASSVAGTGQTGELFF.

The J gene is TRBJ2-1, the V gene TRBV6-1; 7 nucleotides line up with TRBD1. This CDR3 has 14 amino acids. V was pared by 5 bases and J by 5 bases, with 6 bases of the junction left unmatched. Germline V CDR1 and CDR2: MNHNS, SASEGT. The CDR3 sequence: CASSITGTDNEQFF. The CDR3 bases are TGTGCCAGCAGTATTACCGGGACAGACAATGAGCAGTTCTTC.